Sequencing of this T cell receptor (beta chain) was carried out in a study of T-cell reconstitution after alpha-beta-depleted transplantation in children. Preparation of the TCRbeta library used unique molecular identifiers. TCRdb reprocessed the PCR reads via MiXCR and lists one record per CDR3 protein. The sample shows hundreds of thousands of distinct CDR3 sequences, around 13% of them seen only once. Comment on this clonotype: Its antigen remains unknown.

General observations from the study: Reportedly, roughly two months post-transplant, alpha-beta T cells arose from several hundred expanded graft clones. One year after transplant, T-cell counts and diversity came mostly from newly produced T cells.

CDR1 ENHRY and CDR2 SYGVKD come from the germline V gene. With V trimmed by 9 bases and J by 5 bases, 7 bases remained unmatched. The CDR3 contains 13 residues. The chain recombines TRBV10-3 with TRBJ2-5; 9 positions match TRBD1. The clonotype originates from a male patient between 10 and 17 years old who had a stem cell transplant for acute myeloid leukemia, so the T cells may come from the graft donor. Sequencing used PBMCs, mostly from graft donor cells, obtained 360 days after TCRalphabeta/CD19-depleted stem cell transplant. CDR3 DNA sequence: TGTGCCATATCCGGGACAGGGATCGAGACCCAGTACTTC. Its translation: CAISGTGIETQYF.